The present entry profiles one TCR beta chain with its context. Its antigen is not known. The V gene end was trimmed by 4 bases and the J gene end by 2 bases; junction bases not matched to a gene: 19. CDR1 and CDR2 from the germline V gene are ENHRY and SYGVKD. This CDR3 has 20 amino acids. Based on CD45RO/CCR7/CD25/CD127/CD95/CD27, CD4+ regulatory, stem cell-like memory, naive and central memory cells were sorted. The data are from a study of beta chain features in type 1 diabetes. Whole-study findings and limits: In all four CD4+ subsets, TCRB CDR3 length was significantly, moderately reduced in type 1 diabetes. Fewer insertions but more deletions were seen at VDJ junctions in type 1 diabetes patients.

All of the isolated RNA was reverse transcribed, so expressed TCRB transcripts were sequenced. Only in-frame clones appear in the TCRdb table, and some are missing; sequencing was by immunoSEQ multiplex PCR. The sample shows tens of thousands of clones, under 75% of them seen only once. Sample: Tregs from blood. This chain joins TRBV10-3 and TRBJ2-3; 9 positions match TRBD2. The sequence derives from a young man with type 1 diabetes. Here the CDR3 reads CAISAVGRGGSGGYTDTQYF. CDR3 in DNA: TGTGCCATCAGTGCCGTAGGACGAGGTGGTAGCGGGGGATACACAGATACGCAGTATTTT.